Each of the 19 T cell receptor beta chains below was sequenced from the same sample in a study of OX40 agonist ivuxolimab in advanced cancers. Repertoires were generated with immunoSEQ multiplex PCR, while TCRdb's copy carries only in-frame clones and drops some. The table lists some 63,000 clones, more than 70% of them singletons. The sample consisted of CD4+ or CD8+ T cells sorted from blood, taken in a trial of the OX40 agonist ivuxolimab. The source of these receptors is an adult with an advanced solid tumor such as melanoma, head and neck, liver or kidney cancer.

This clone was picked up one time. This rearrangement joins TRBV7-2 to TRBJ2-5; no definite D call. This CDR3 has 13 amino acids. Germline loops: CDR1 SGHTA, CDR2 FQGNSA. Trimming took off 2 bases at V and 4 bases at J, with 8 bases between the two ends. CDR3: CASSLNLRETQYF. CDR3 nucleotide sequence: TGTGCCAGCAGCTTAAATCTCAGAGAGACCCAGTACTTC.

The chain links TRBV25-1 to TRBJ2-1; D gene uncertain. The V end lost 3 bases, the J end lost 0 bases, and 12 bases lay between the germline ends. In germline, CDR1 is MGHDK, CDR2 SYGVNS. The CDR3 length is 16 residues. CDR3 region: CASSDLTSSSYNEQFF. In DNA, the CDR3 is TGTGCCAGCAGTGACCTTACCTCGAGCTCCTACAATGAGCAGTTCTTC.

The rearrangement links TRBV5-1 to TRBJ2-5, with D possibly being TRBD2 (5 bases). Trimming removed 9 bases at V and 2 bases at J, with 17 bases between. This CDR3 contains 14 residues. Germline CDR1 reads SGHRS; CDR2 reads YFSETQ. CDR3 in amino acids: CATKEGGRQETQYF. Written as DNA, the CDR3 is TGCGCCACCAAGGAAGGAGGAAGGCAAGAGACCCAGTACTTC. The full variable domain, rest sourced from reference TRBV5-1 and TRBJ2-5, is KAGVTQTPRYLIKTRGQQVTLSCSPISGHRSVSWYQQTPGQGLQFLFEYFSETQRNKGNFPGRFSGRQFSNSRSEMNVSTLELGDSALYLCATKEGGRQETQYFGPGTRLLVL.

Note on this clone: An end of the junction differs from the germline gene, which may be a read error. V gene TRBV5-1 combines with J gene TRBJ1-1, with 7 bases matching TRBD1. CDR3 length: 16 residues. Germline CDR1 SGHRS, CDR2 YFSETQ. In DNA form, the CDR3 reads TGCGCCAGCAGCCTAACGGGACAGTTAAAGAACGCTGAAGCTTTCTTT. This translates into CASSLTGQLKNAEAFF.

The V call is TRBV19, the J call TRBJ2-7; possibly TRBD2 for D (6 bases). Germline CDR1 is LNHDA and CDR2 is SQIVND (reference sequence). This CDR3 has 14 amino acids. V shed 4 bases and J shed 8 bases, with 18 bases lying between them. The CDR3 region has the DNA TGTGCCAGTAGTACCGGGACTGACCCTTCGAAGCAGTACTTC. It specifies CASSTGTDPSKQYF.

This chain joins TRBV7-9 and TRBJ2-7; D is possibly TRBD1 (6 bases). Between the trimmed V and J ends, which lost 0 bases and 1 base, there was a span of 13 bases. There are 16 residues in the CDR3. CDR1 is SEHNR and CDR2 is FQNEAQ in the germline V gene (reference sequence). The DNA of the CDR3 is TGTGCCAGCAGCTTAGCTTCCCTGACAGGATCCTACGAGCAGTACTTC. It codes for CASSLASLTGSYEQYF.

This chain uses TRBV28 with TRBJ1-2; 9 nucleotides line up with TRBD1. The CDR3 has 14 residues. The trim removed 8 bases at V and 6 bases at J, leaving 10 bases unmatched. CDR1 is MDHEN and CDR2 is SYDVKM in the germline V gene. CDR3 sequence: CASLRQGVSDGYTF. CDR3 DNA: TGTGCCAGCCTTAGACAGGGGGTTTCCGATGGCTACACCTTC.

The rearrangement joins TRBV29-1 to TRBJ1-2; a possible D gene is TRBD1 (5 bases). V was shortened by 4 bases and J by 8 bases, with 11 bases between the two germline ends. Germline V lookup: CDR1 SQVTM, CDR2 ANQGSEA. The CDR3 runs to 11 residues. The CDR3 DNA sequence: TGCAGCGTTGCGGGGGGGAGAGGCTACACCTTC. Protein: CSVAGGRGYTF. Based on the CDR3 plus reference TRBV29-1 and TRBJ1-2, the full variable domain is SAVISQKPSRDICQRGTSLTIQCQVDSQVTMMFWYRQQPGQSLTLIATANQGSEATYESGFVIDKFPISRPNLTFSTLTVSNMSPEDSSIYLCSVAGGRGYTFGSGTRLTVV.

DNA for the CDR3: TGTGCCAGCACCCTGGAGGATACGCAGTATTTT. Its translation is CASTLEDTQYF. The chain is built from TRBV2 and TRBJ2-3; D is uncertain. The CDR3 has 11 amino acids. With 7 bases removed from V and 6 bases from J, the gap between germline ends came to 8 bases. Germline V gene data show CDR1 as SNHLY and CDR2 as FYNNEI.

This clone was seen only a few times. The chain joins TRBV19 to TRBJ2-1; 7 bases are a match to TRBD1. CDR1 and CDR2 (germline): LNHDA, SQIVND (reference sequence). The CDR3 covers 13 residues. The V gene end was trimmed by 5 bases and the J gene end by 15 bases; junction bases not matched to a gene: 13. CDR3 sequence: CASSLGGTGVLFF. CDR3 DNA sequence: TGTGCCAGTAGTCTAGGGGGAACAGGGGTTCTGTTCTTC. The whole variable domain, filled in from reference TRBV19 and TRBJ2-1, reads DGGITQSPKYLFRKEGQNVTLSCEQNLNHDAMYWYRQDPGQGLRLIYYSQIVNDFQKGDIAEGYSVSREKKESFPLTVTSAQKNPTAFYLCASSLGGTGVLFFGPGTRLTVL.

CDR3 loop: CASALGMTLNGETQYF. The CDR3 DNA reads TGTGCTAGTGCCCTTGGGATGACGCTGAACGGGGAGACCCAGTACTTC. V usage is TRBV12-5 and J usage is TRBJ2-5, with unresolved D. Germline V lookup: CDR1 LGHNT, CDR2 FRNRAP. V was clipped by 7 bases and J by 5 bases, with 23 bases between them. This CDR3 has 16 amino acids.

CDR3 sequence reads: CASSSRLGSSYNEQFF. The CDR3 DNA sequence: TGTGCCAGCAGTTCCAGACTGGGCAGCTCCTACAATGAGCAGTTCTTC. The rearrangement uses TRBV27 and TRBJ2-1; D is unresolved. The length of the CDR3 is 16 residues. Germline V gene sequence: CDR1 MNHEY, CDR2 SMNVEV (reference sequence). Trimming took off 4 bases at V and 0 bases at J, with 13 bases between the two ends.

As for this clone: Different DNA sequences within this sample yield the same CDR3. The CDR3 loop reads CASRTVNTEAFF. CDR3 sequence (DNA): TGTGCCAGCAGGACAGTTAACACTGAAGCTTTCTTT. This sequence joins TRBV6-6 and TRBJ1-1; the D gene is possibly TRBD1 (5 bases). Germline V gives CDR1 MNHNY, CDR2 SVGAGI (reference sequence). V dropped 6 bases and J dropped 2 bases, with 7 bases sitting between them. This CDR3 contains 12 residues.

This chain joins TRBV7-3 and TRBJ2-5; 7 nucleotides align to TRBD2. The junction had 2 bases not matched to a gene; V was cut back by 2 bases and J by 2 bases. CDR1 and CDR2 from the germline V gene are SGHTA and FQGTGA. The length of the CDR3 is 14 residues. The CDR3 DNA follows: TGTGCCAGCAGCTTAGCTAGCGGTCAAGAGACCCAGTACTTC. It is translated as CASSLASGQETQYF.

V usage is TRBV28 and J usage is TRBJ2-5, with 7 bases aligning to TRBD1. CDR3 length: 14 residues. CDR1 is MDHEN, CDR2 SYDVKM, per germline. The CDR3, as DNA: TGTGCTTGGTCCCCGCCAGGGGGTCTGGAGACCCAGTACTTC. The encoded protein is CAWSPPGGLETQYF.

V and J are TRBV28 and TRBJ2-7; a possible D gene is TRBD2 (6 bases). The CDR3 length is 13 residues. V lost 7 bases and J lost 4, with 14 bases in between. Germline V gives CDR1 MDHEN, CDR2 SYDVKM. CDR3: CASTGGPQYEQYF. In DNA form, the CDR3 reads TGTGCCAGCACAGGAGGGCCTCAATACGAGCAGTACTTC.

In this sample, this clone turned up once. The CDR3 region is CATSRDRAGGLNEQFF. The CDR3 DNA reads TGTGCCACCAGCAGAGATAGGGCGGGAGGACTAAATGAGCAGTTCTTC. This sequence joins TRBV15 and TRBJ2-1; 8 bases fit TRBD2. Germline CDR1 LNHNV, CDR2 YYDKDF (reference sequence). Unmatched junction bases numbered 8, after V lost 0 bases and J lost 7 bases. The CDR3 is made up of 16 amino acids. The complete variable domain, with remaining parts taken from reference TRBV15 and TRBJ2-1, reads DAMVIQNPRYQVTQFGKPVTLSCSQTLNHNVMYWYQQKSSQAPKLLFHYYDKDFNNEADTPDNFQSRRPNTSFCFLDIRSPGLGDTAMYLCATSRDRAGGLNEQFFGPGTRLTVL.

The V call is TRBV6-6, the J call TRBJ2-2, with TRBD1 matching over 8 bases. The CDR3 has 16 residues. From germline, CDR1 is MNHNY and CDR2 SVGAGI (reference sequence). V lost 5 bases, J lost 0 bases, and 5 bases stayed unmatched. CDR3 DNA sequence: TGTGCCAGCAGTCAACTACAGGGGGCGAACACCGGGGAGCTGTTTTTT. Its translation: CASSQLQGANTGELFF.

Only one count was recorded for this clone. This chain joins TRBV11-3 and TRBJ2-1, with D possibly being TRBD2 (6 bases). Germline CDR1 SGHNT, CDR2 YENEEA. This CDR3 spans 13 amino acids. V lost 0 bases to trimming and J lost 9 bases, with 9 bases between them. This CDR3 is CASSLEWGVEQFF. In nucleotides, the CDR3 is TGTGCCAGCAGCTTAGAATGGGGGGTTGAGCAGTTCTTC. Drawing the rest from reference TRBV11-3 and TRBJ2-1, the complete variable domain is EAGVVQSPRYKIIEKKQPVAFWCNPISGHNTLYWYLQNLGQGPELLIRYENEEAVDDSQLPKDRFSAERLKGVDSTLKIQPAELGDSAVYLCASSLEWGVEQFFGPGTRLTVL.